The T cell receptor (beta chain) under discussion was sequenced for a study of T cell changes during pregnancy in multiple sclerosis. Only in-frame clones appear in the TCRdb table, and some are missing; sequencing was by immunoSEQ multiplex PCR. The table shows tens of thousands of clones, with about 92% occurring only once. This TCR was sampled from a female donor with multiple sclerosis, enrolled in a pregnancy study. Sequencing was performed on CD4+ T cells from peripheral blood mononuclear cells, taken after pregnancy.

The CDR3 loop is CASSSQGGAYYGYTF. CDR3 DNA: TGTGCCAGCAGTTCGCAGGGGGGCGCCTACTATGGCTACACCTTC. The chain recombines TRBV6-5 with TRBJ1-2; 7 bases align to TRBD1. Germline V gene data show CDR1 as MNHEY and CDR2 as SVGAGI. The length of the CDR3 is 15 residues. V was pared by 4 bases and J by 3 bases, with 8 bases of the junction left unmatched.